This TCR beta chain was sequenced for a study of blood T cell repertoires in COVID-19. Study overall: Collection of acute and convalescent COVID-19 samples took place in the United States, Italy and Spain.

In the study's own analysis: Estimates of nucleated cell counts were drawn from the amplification of reference gene primers. Sequencing was performed with immunoSEQ multiplex PCR; in TCRdb, only in-frame clones are kept and a portion is missing. V, J and clone size derive from that table, while D and trimming were established from the DNA sequence. The sample includes more than 30,000 clones, about 88% seen only once; the top ten take 20% to 30%. J gave up 1 base and V 0 bases, and 6 bases lay outside the gene matches. Germline V gene sequence: CDR1 SGHKS, CDR2 YYEKEE (reference sequence). The CDR3 is 18 amino acids.

This TCR was sampled from a woman older than 75 with active or convalescent COVID-19. The specimen sequenced was peripheral blood. The chain couples TRBV5-5 to TRBJ1-3; TRBD1 matches 11 bases. CDR3 bases: TGTGCCAGCAGCTTGGTACTAGGACAGGGGGCGTCTGGAAACACCATATATTTT. This codes for CASSLVLGQGASGNTIYF.